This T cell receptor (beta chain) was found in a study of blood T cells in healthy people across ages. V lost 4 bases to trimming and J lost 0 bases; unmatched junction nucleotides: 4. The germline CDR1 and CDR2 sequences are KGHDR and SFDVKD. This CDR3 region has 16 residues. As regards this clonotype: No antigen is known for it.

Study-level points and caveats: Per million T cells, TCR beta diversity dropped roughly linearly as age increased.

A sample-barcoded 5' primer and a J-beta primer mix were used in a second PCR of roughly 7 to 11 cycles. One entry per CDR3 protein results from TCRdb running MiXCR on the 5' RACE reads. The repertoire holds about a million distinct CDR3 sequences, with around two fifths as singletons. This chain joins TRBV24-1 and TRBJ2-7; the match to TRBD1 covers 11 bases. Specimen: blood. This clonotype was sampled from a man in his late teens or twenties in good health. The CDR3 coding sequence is TGTGCCACCAGTGACTCCGGGACAGGGGGCTCCTACGAGCAGTACTTC. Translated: CATSDSGTGGSYEQYF.